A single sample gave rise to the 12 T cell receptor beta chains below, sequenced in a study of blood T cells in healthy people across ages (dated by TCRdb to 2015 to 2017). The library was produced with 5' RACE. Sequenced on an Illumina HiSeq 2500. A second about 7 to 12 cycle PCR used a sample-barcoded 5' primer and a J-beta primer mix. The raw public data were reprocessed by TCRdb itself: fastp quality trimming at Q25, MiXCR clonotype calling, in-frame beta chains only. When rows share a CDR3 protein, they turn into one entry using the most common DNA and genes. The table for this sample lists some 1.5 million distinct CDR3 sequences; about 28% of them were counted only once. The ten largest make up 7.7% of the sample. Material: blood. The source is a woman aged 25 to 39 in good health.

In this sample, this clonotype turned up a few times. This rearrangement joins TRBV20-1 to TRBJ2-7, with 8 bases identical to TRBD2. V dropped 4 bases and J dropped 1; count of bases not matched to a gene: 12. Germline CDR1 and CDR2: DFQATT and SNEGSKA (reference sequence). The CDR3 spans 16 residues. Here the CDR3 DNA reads TGCAGTGCTAAGGAGCGGGAGCTACCTTATTCCTACGAGCAGTACTTC. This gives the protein CSAKERELPYSYEQYF.

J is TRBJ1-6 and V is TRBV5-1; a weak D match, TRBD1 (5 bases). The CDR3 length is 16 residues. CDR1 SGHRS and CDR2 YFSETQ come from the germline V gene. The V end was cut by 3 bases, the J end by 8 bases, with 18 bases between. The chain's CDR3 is CASSSGTTPRDSPLHF. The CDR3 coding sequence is TGCGCCAGCAGCTCCGGGACGACGCCAAGGGATTCACCCCTCCACTTT.

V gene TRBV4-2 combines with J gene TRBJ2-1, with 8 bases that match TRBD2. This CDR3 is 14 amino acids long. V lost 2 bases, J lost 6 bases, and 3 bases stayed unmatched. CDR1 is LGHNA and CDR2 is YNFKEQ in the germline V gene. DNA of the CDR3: TGTGCCAGCAGCCAAAGCGGGACTAGCAATGAGCAGTTCTTC. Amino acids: CASSQSGTSNEQFF.

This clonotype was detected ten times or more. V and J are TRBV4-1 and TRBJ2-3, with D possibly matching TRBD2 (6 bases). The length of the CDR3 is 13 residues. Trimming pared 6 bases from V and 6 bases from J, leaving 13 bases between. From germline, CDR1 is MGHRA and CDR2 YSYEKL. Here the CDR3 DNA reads TGCGCCAGCAGAGTCCCAGGGACTGATACGCAGTATTTT. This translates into CASRVPGTDTQYF.

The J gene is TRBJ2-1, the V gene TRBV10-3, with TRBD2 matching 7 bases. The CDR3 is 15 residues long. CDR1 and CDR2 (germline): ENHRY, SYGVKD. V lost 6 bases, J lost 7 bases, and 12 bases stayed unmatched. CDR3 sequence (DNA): TGTGCCATCAGGCCCTTAGCGGGTGCCCGGAATGAGCAGTTCTTC. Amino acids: CAIRPLAGARNEQFF.

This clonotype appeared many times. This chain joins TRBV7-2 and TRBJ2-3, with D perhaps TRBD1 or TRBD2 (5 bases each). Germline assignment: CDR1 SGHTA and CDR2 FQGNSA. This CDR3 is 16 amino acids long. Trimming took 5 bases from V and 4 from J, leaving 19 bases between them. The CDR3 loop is CASSLLGAGSADTQYF. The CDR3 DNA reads TGTGCCAGCAGCCTACTTGGGGCAGGGAGCGCAGATACGCAGTATTTT.

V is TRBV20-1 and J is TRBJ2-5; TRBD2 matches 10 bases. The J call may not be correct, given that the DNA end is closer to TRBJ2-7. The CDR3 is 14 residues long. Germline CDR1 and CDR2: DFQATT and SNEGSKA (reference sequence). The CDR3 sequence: CSAGAASGGYEQYF. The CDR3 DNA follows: TGCAGTGCTGGGGCGGCTAGCGGGGGCTACGAGCAGTACTTC.

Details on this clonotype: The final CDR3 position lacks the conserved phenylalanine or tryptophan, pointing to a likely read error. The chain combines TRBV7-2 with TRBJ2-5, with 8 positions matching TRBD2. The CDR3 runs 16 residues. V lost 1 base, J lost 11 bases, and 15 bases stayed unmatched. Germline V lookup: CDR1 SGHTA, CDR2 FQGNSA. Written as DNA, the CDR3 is TGTGCCAGCAGCTTAGTAAGTAGCGGGGCCACCTACGGGCAGTACTGC. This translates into CASSLVSSGATYGQYC.

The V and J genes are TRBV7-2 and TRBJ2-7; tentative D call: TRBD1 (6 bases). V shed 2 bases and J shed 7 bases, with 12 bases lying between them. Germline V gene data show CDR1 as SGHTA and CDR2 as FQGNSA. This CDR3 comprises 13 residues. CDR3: CASSLRTAREQYF. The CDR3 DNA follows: TGTGCCAGCAGCTTAAGGACAGCGCGTGAGCAGTACTTC.

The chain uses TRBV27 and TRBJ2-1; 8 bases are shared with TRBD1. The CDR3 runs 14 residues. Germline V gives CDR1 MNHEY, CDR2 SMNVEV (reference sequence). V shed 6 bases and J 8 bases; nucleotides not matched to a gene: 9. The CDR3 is CASRLDRGWDEQFF. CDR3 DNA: TGTGCCAGCAGATTAGACAGGGGCTGGGATGAGCAGTTCTTC.

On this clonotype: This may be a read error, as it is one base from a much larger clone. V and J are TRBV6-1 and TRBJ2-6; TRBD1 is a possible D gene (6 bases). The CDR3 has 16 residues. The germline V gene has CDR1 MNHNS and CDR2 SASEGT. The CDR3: CASSGSNRAGANVRTF. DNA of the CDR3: TGTGCCAGCAGTGGGAGTAACAGGGCTGGGGCCAACGTCCGGACTTTC.

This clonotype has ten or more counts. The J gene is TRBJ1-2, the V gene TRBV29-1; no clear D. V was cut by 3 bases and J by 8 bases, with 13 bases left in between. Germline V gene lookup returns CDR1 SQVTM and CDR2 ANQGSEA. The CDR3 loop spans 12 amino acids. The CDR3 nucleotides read TGCAGCGTTGATCCGGGGTCGATAGGCTACACCTTC. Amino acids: CSVDPGSIGYTF.